A selection of T cell receptor beta chains follows, all from one sample in a study of graft-versus-host responses after intestinal transplantation. Assay: immunoSEQ multiplex PCR; the TCRdb copy retains only in-frame clones and omits some. The sample holds 12,000 or so clones, roughly nine tenths seen once. Specimen: PBMCs, collected 105 days after intestinal transplantation. The receptors were sampled from a human patient who received an intestinal transplant, so some T cells may come from the graft donor. Both conserved end residues are part of each CDR3. Fields, in order: CDR3 protein, clone size, V gene. Clone size is stated in some rows and not others, as once, few, many or a class when expanded.

CASSEELAYEQYF,.,TRBV6-1
CASSYSSASYGYTF,.,TRBV6-5
CASSPRTSGNIQYF,.,TRBV14
CASSSGQAQETQYF,.,TRBV27
CASRSLNTGELFF,.,TRBV19
CASSLMVGNEQFF,.,TRBV27
CASSIGETTDTQYF,.,TRBV19
CSVQQGNF,.,TRBV29-1
CASSSDRGEQYF,.,TRBV28
CASGLGSGDTQYF,.,TRBV12-5
CASGSTDTQYF,.,TRBV6-6
CATSRDRTFSYEQYF,.,TRBV15
CASRQVGGMTYGYTF,few,TRBV4-1
CASSSTDRALRGQYF,.,TRBV27
CASSVGGMGTDTQYF,.,TRBV9
CASSLGDRAYGYTF,few,TRBV28
CASSPDLAGGGETQYF,once,TRBV2
CASSQRGHTEAFF,.,TRBV4-1
CASGGASTGELFF,.,TRBV10-2
CASSLGRGWARLNTGELFF,.,TRBV11-2
CASSQGPRDQYF,.,TRBV6-1
CASSVGTDYGYTF,.,TRBV9
CASSPGTGYNSPLHF,.,TRBV19
CASSGTPRTDTQYF,.,TRBV2
CATSRERGSTDTQYF,.,TRBV15
CASSESKVRETQYF,.,TRBV25-1
CASSLRDRGDEQFF,few,TRBV5-1
CATSSRDLGIREKLFF,.,TRBV15
CASSLSRGPQEPNYNEQFF,.,TRBV7-9
CAWSALGGYGYTF,.,TRBV30
CASRGTANTEAFF,.,TRBV6-1
CASRWTSGLYNEQFF,.,TRBV7-9
CASSQVLAFGCSPLHF,.,TRBV14
CASSVRSGTEAFF,.,TRBV6-1
CASSPIRDKQNIQYF,once,TRBV27
CASRDTEAFF,.,TRBV5-1
CASSPRTDYTEAFF,.,TRBV27
CASSDGTGVEETQYF,.,TRBV10-1
CASSLAGPLDGYTF,.,TRBV7-9
CASSWGNEGSYEQYF,.,TRBV11-2
CATSGEAGTEGNTIYF,.,TRBV15
CASSFGGSYEQYF,.,TRBV28
CASSSPGQGYNEQFF,.,TRBV7-6
CASSQPGTPSYEQYF,once,TRBV14
CASKSSADRYYGYTF,.,TRBV2